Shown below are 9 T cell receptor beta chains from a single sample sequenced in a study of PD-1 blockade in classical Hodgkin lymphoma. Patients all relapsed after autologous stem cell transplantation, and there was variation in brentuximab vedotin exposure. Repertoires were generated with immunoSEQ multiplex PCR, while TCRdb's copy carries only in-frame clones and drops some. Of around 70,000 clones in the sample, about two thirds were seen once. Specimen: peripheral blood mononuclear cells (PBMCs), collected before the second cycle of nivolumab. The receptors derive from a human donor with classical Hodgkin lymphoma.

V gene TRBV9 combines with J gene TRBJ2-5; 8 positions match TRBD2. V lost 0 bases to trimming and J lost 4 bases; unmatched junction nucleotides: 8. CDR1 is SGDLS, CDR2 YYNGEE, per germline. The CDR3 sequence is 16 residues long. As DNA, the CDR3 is TGTGCCAGCAGCGTAGGAGTTAGCGGGGTCGGAGAGACCCAGTACTTC. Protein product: CASSVGVSGVGETQYF.

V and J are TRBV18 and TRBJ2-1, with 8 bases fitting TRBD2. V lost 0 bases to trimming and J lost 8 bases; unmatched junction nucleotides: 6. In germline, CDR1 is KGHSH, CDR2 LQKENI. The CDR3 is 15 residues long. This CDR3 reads CASSPPVSGIDEQFF. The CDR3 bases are TGTGCCAGCTCACCACCGGTTAGCGGGATAGATGAGCAGTTCTTC.

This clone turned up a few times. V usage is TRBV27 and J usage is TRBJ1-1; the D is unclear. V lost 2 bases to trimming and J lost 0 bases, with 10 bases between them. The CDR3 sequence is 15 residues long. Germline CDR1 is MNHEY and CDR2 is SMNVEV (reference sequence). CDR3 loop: CASSLTTGMNTEAFF. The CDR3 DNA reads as TGTGCCAGCAGTTTAACGACGGGGATGAACACTGAAGCTTTCTTT.

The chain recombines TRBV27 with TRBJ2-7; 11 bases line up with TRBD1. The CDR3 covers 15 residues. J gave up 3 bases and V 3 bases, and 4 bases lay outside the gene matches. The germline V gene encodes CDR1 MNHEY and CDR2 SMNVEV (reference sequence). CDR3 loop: CASSFTGTGGYEQYF. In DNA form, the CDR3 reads TGTGCCAGCAGTTTTACCGGGACAGGGGGCTACGAGCAGTACTTC.

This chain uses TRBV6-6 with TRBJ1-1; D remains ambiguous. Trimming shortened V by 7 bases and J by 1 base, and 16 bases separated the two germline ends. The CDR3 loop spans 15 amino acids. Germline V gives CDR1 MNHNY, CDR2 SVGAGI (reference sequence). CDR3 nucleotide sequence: TGTGCCAGCACTAAGAGACTAGGTAGGAACACTGAAGCTTTCTTT. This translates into CASTKRLGRNTEAFF.

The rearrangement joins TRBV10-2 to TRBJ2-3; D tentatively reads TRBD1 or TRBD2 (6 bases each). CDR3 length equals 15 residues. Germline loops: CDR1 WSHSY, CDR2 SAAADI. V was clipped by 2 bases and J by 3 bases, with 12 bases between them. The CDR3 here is CASSEEGGWTDTQYF. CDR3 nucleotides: TGCGCCAGCAGTGAGGAGGGGGGATGGACAGATACGCAGTATTTT.

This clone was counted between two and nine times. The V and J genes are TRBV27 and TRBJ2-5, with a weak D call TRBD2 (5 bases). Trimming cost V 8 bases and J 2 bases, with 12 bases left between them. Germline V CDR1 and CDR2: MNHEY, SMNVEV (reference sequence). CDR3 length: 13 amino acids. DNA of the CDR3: TGTGCCAGCCGTGAAGGAGGTCAAGAGACCCAGTACTTC. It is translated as CASREGGQETQYF.

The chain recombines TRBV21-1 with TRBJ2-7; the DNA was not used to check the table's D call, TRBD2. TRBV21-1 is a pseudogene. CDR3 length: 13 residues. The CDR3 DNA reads TGTGCCAGCACTATCAAAACGGTCTACGAGCAGTACTTC. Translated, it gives CASTIKTVYEQYF.

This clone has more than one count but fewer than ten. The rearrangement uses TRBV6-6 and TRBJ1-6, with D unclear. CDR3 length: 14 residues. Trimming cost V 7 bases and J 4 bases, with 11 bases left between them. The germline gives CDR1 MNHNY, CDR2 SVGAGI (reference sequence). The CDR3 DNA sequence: TGTGCCAGCAAGGAGTCCACTTATAATTCACCCCTCCACTTT. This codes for CASKESTYNSPLHF.